This TCR beta chain is from a study of shared clonotypes between healthy human individuals. In the authors' workflow: Filtering was not the same, since immunoSEQ gave junction-only sequences without quality scores. Assay used: immunoSEQ multiplex PCR; TCRdb lists only in-frame clones, some missing. V and J calls plus clone size are reproduced from that table; the DNA served to infer D and trimming. The top ten hold more than 0.35% of the sample, which has over 2 million clones, roughly 90% seen once. The CDR3 covers 14 residues. Trimming took 5 bases from V and 0 from J, leaving 11 bases between them. CDR1 is SNHLY, CDR2 FYNNEI, per germline.

The specimen was naive CD4+ T cells from PBMCs. Subset in this sample: CD45RA+ positively selected. V and J are TRBV2 and TRBJ2-7; tentative D call: TRBD1 (6 bases). The TCR comes from a man aged 18-30 years in good health. Some clones in this sample may be carry-over from other donors' samples. The CDR3 reads CASSTGRLSYEQYF. DNA of the CDR3: TGTGCCAGCAGTACAGGGCGCCTCTCCTACGAGCAGTACTTC.